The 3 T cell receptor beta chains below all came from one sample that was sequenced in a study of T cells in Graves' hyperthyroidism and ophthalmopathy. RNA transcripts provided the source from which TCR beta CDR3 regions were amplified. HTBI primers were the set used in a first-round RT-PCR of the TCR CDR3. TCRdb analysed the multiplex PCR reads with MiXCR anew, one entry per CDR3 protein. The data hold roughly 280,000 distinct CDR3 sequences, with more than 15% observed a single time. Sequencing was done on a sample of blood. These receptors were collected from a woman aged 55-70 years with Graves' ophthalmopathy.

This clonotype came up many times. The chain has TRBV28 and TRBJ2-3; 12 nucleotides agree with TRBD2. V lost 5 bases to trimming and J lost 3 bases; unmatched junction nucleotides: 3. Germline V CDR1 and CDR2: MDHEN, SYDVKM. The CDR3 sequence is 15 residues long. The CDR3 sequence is CASSQLAGGTDTQYF. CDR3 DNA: TGTGCCAGCAGTCAACTAGCGGGGGGAACAGATACGCAGTATTTT.

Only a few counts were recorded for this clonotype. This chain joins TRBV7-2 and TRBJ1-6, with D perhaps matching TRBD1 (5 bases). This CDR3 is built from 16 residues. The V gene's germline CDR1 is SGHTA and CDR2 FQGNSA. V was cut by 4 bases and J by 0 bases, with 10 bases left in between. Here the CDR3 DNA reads TGTGCCAGCAGCTACAGGTTACGCTCCTATAATTCACCCCTCCACTTT. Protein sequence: CASSYRLRSYNSPLHF.

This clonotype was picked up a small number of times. CDR3 in DNA: TGTGCCAGCTCGGGGACAGACCAAGAGACCCAGTACTTC. Translation: CASSGTDQETQYF. The genes are TRBV18 and TRBJ2-5; 7 nucleotides align to TRBD1. V lost 6 bases, J lost 0 bases, and 1 base stayed unmatched. CDR3 length equals 13 residues. Germline assignment: CDR1 KGHSH and CDR2 LQKENI.